The source of this TCR beta chain is a study of cytomegalovirus exposure and HLA in healthy donors. Study-wide points: There were around 160 TCR beta chains listed as cytomegalovirus-associated. Exclusion applied to some V segments, including TRBV6-2 and TRBV6-3, as they were indistinguishable.

The PCR contained 60 Vbeta and 13 Jbeta primers. Produced via immunoSEQ multiplex PCR; TCRdb's table is partial and in-frame only. The sample table includes some 130,000 clones. Trimming left V 7 bases short and J 4 bases short, with 12 bases between. CDR3 length equals 13 residues. CDR1 and CDR2 (germline): SEHNR, FQNEAQ (reference sequence). Concerning this clone: Its target is not known.

The clonotype was recovered from an older woman in good health and CMV-seronegative. The source material was PBMCs. The chain couples TRBV7-9 to TRBJ2-3; a weak D match, TRBD1 (5 bases). The CDR3 nucleotides read TGTGCCAGCATCACTCCCAGGGCAGATACGCAGTATTTT. Translated, it gives CASITPRADTQYF.